Here is one T cell receptor (beta chain) with its context. The V gene's germline CDR1 is SGHRS and CDR2 YFSETQ. V gave up 4 bases and J gave up 4 bases; unmatched junction bases: 7. The CDR3 spans 16 residues. These data are taken from a study of blood T cell repertoires in COVID-19. For the study at large: The samples span acute and convalescent COVID-19 from the United States, Italy and Spain. PBMCs, B-cell-depleted T cells, or T cells provided the cDNA or gDNA that made up the material.

Assignments of participants to cohorts depended upon their own reported clinical history. Generated by immunoSEQ multiplex PCR, the TCRdb table keeps only in-frame clones and is missing some. Among roughly 360,000 clones listed, 85% to 90% were seen once. This clonotype was obtained from a woman aged 25-40 years with acute COVID-19. The rearrangement uses TRBV5-1 and TRBJ2-3; 12 bases match TRBD2. The specimen was PBMCs or T cells enriched from blood (not recorded which). This chain's CDR3 is CASSAKTSGGPDTQYF. In nucleotides, the CDR3 is TGCGCCAGCAGCGCCAAGACTAGCGGGGGACCAGATACGCAGTATTTT.